This paragraph covers one TCR beta chain sequence. The data are from a study of blood T cell repertoires in COVID-19. Study summary: Spain, Italy and the United States supplied samples that represented acute and convalescent COVID-19. T cells, B-cell-depleted T cells, or PBMCs provided the cDNA or gDNA that served as material.

Source study methods: Reference gene primer amplification in the assay estimated nucleated cell counts. The table came from immunoSEQ multiplex PCR; TCRdb's copy has only in-frame clones and leaves some out. Clone size and the V and J calls come from that table; the DNA yielded D and trimming. This sample carries about 120,000 clones, over 70% of them seen once, and the ten largest clones take around 4.1%. CDR1 and CDR2 (germline): MNHEY, SMNVEV (reference sequence). With 3 bases removed from V and 6 bases from J, the gap between germline ends came to 6 bases. The CDR3 is made up of 11 amino acids. The source is a woman aged 45-65 years with acute or convalescent COVID-19. This chain joins TRBV27 and TRBJ2-7; D is ambiguous. Specimen: peripheral blood. The CDR3 DNA reads TGTGCCAGCAGTTTCCGAGGCGAGCAGTACTTC. It translates to CASSFRGEQYF.